This T cell receptor (beta chain) was observed in a study of blood T cell repertoires in COVID-19. Looking at the study overall: The study drew acute and convalescent COVID-19 samples from the United States, Italy and Spain. T cells, B-cell-depleted T cells, or PBMCs provided the cDNA or gDNA that served as material.

Under the authors' procedure: Scientists estimated how many nucleated cells there were by amplifying reference gene primers. Method: immunoSEQ multiplex PCR; TCRdb's copy keeps in-frame clones and lacks some. That table supplies the V and J calls and clone size; D and trimming were determined from the DNA. The data hold roughly 88,000 clones, with roughly 80% observed a single time. The CDR3 spans 15 residues. Germline CDR1 reads SGHAT; CDR2 reads FQNNGV. V dropped 8 bases and J dropped 2; count of bases not matched to a gene: 11. Source material: peripheral blood. The sequence was obtained from a woman older than 75 with active or convalescent COVID-19. The genes are TRBV11-2 and TRBJ2-7; TRBD2 matches 8 bases. The CDR3 DNA sequence: TGTGCCAGCGCCCCCTCTAGCGGGTCAACCTACGAGCAGTACTTC. Amino acids: CASAPSSGSTYEQYF.